The present T cell receptor (beta chain) was sequenced within a study of CD8+CD57+ T cells in acquired aplastic anemia. The ends lost 4 bases at V and 6 bases at J; junction bases unmatched: 12. Germline V gene sequence: CDR1 DFQATT, CDR2 SNEGSKA (reference sequence). The CDR3 length is 15 residues. Researchers used genomic DNA as the template to profile TCR beta VDJ and CDR3. Each CDR3 protein is one row after TCRdb ran MiXCR on the reads. Of some 120,000 distinct CDR3 sequences in the sample, more than 40% were seen once. This receptor was taken from a human donor in good health, serving as a control. The sequenced sample consisted of sorted CD4+, CD8+, or CD8+CD57+ T cells (not recorded which) from PBMCs. The rearrangement joins TRBV20-1 to TRBJ2-7; 10 bases align to TRBD1. CDR3 protein: CSATYRDRGSGEQYF. The DNA for the CDR3 is TGCAGTGCTACATACCGGGACAGGGGATCCGGCGAGCAGTACTTC.